The 8 T cell receptor beta chains below were found in one sample sequenced in a study of T cells in Graves' hyperthyroidism and ophthalmopathy. TCR beta CDR3 sequences were amplified from RNA transcripts. TCR CDR3 underwent first-round RT-PCR with the HTBI primer set. TCRdb processed the multiplex PCR reads anew with MiXCR; each CDR3 protein has one entry. The table lists some 490,000 distinct CDR3 sequences, about 16% of them singletons. The material sequenced was blood. The receptors originated from a woman between 25 and 40 years old with Graves' ophthalmopathy.

There are many counts of this clonotype. The chain has TRBV11-2 and TRBJ2-7; no clear D gene. The germline gives CDR1 SGHAT, CDR2 FQNNGV. V was pared by 5 bases and J by 3 bases, with 11 bases between. CDR3 length: 13 amino acids. DNA for the CDR3: TGTGCCAGCAGCCTTGCCGCATACTACGAGCAGTACTTC. Encoded protein: CASSLAAYYEQYF.

This clonotype has more than one count but fewer than ten. This chain links TRBV12-5 with TRBJ1-1; D is unclear. The ends were cut back, 0 bases at V and 4 bases at J, with 15 bases in the middle. The CDR3 spans 16 residues. The germline V gene encodes CDR1 LGHNT and CDR2 FRNRAP. The CDR3 sequence is CASGLVQREYLTEAFF. Here the CDR3 DNA reads TGTGCTAGTGGTTTGGTACAAAGGGAGTACCTCACTGAAGCTTTCTTT. Variable domain in full (rest from reference TRBV12-5 and TRBJ1-1): DARVTQTPRHKVTEMGQEVTMRCQPILGHNTVFWYRQTMMQGLELLAYFRNRAPLDDSGMPKDRFSAEMPDATLATLKIQPSEPRDSAVYFCASGLVQREYLTEAFFGQGTRLTVV.

About this clonotype itself: The junction departs from germline at one end; a sequencing error may be responsible. The chain is built from TRBV14 and TRBJ1-1, with TRBD1 matching over 8 bases. Germline V gene data show CDR1 as SGHDN and CDR2 as FVKESK. The length of the CDR3 is 16 residues. The CDR3 region is CASSQAPRGPNTEAFF. DNA for the CDR3: TGTGCCAGCAGCCAAGCCCCCAGGGGGCCGAACACTGAAGCCTTCTTT.

This clonotype was counted between two and nine times. The chain links TRBV20-1 to TRBJ1-3; no definite D call. Germline CDR1 and CDR2: DFQATT and SNEGSKA (reference sequence). V dropped 2 bases and J dropped 15 bases, with 17 bases sitting between them. The CDR3 length is 12 residues. CDR3 sequence: CSARSSGRASYF. The CDR3, as DNA: TGCAGTGCTAGAAGTAGCGGGAGGGCCTCATATTTT.

The chain has TRBV29-1 and TRBJ2-3; the D call may be TRBD1 or TRBD2 (5 bases each). This CDR3 spans 15 amino acids. V was trimmed by 1 base and J by 0 bases, leaving 11 bases between them. Germline CDR1 reads SQVTM; CDR2 reads ANQGSEA. CDR3 sequence: CSVEGGPTSTDTQYF. The CDR3 coding sequence is TGCAGCGTTGAAGGGGGACCAACTAGCACAGATACGCAGTATTTT.

This clonotype was found many times. V usage is TRBV30 and J usage is TRBJ2-3, with D unresolved. Germline lookup yields CDR1 GTSNPN and CDR2 SVGIG (reference sequence). This CDR3 region has 15 residues. V gave up 0 bases and J gave up 3 bases, with 13 bases separating them. CDR3 residues: CAWSVGSRRTDTQYF. The CDR3 DNA reads TGTGCCTGGAGTGTAGGCTCGCGAAGAACAGATACGCAGTATTTT.

This clonotype was found a few times. The chain uses TRBV11-2 and TRBJ2-5, with 8 bases that match TRBD2. The CDR3 loop spans 15 amino acids. The V gene's germline CDR1 is SGHAT and CDR2 FQNNGV. Trimming cost V 4 bases and J 5 bases; bases outside gene matches: 9. The CDR3 nucleotides read TGTGCCAGCAGCTACGACGGGAGGGCGGAGGAGACCCAGTACTTC. The encoded protein is CASSYDGRAEETQYF.

This clonotype was seen a few times. The rearrangement joins TRBV20-1 to TRBJ2-1, with D perhaps matching TRBD2 (5 bases). There are 13 residues in the CDR3. The germline V gene has CDR1 DFQATT and CDR2 SNEGSKA (reference sequence). Trimming cost V 3 bases and J 10 bases, with 16 bases left between them. CDR3 sequence: CSASLSMGDEQFF. The CDR3 DNA is TGCAGTGCTAGTCTTAGTATGGGAGACGAGCAGTTCTTC.